This T cell receptor (beta chain) emerged from a study of vaccination and CD4 T cells after COVID-19. Specified treatment: approximately nine-day PBMC culture with coronavirus spike peptide pools or control peptides (ViraFEST assay). During the years 2011-2018, before the COVID-19 pandemic, the unexposed donor's CD4+ T cells were collected. ViraFEST used peptide pools to expand antigen-specific T cells, then sequenced TCRs. The authors swapped half the medium for fresh IL-2 medium on days 3 and 7. Researchers used the Oncomine TCR Beta short-read assay to sequence DNA from cultured CD4+ T cells. Investigators isolated genomic DNA from cultured CD4+ T cells. One entry per CDR3 protein results from TCRdb running MiXCR on the PCR reads. The sample shows about 8,900 distinct CDR3 sequences, 25% to 30% of them seen only once. In germline, CDR1 is SGDLS, CDR2 YYNGEE. This CDR3 comprises 14 residues. With 0 bases removed from V and 0 bases from J, the gap between germline ends came to 6 bases.

In regard to this clonotype: Its matching antigen is unknown.

This sequence originates from a human donor in good health. This rearrangement joins TRBV9 to TRBJ1-1; no clear D. The sample was CD4+ T cells from blood, cultured in vitro. In DNA, the CDR3 is TGTGCCAGCAGCGTAGCAGCTTTGAACACTGAAGCTTTCTTT. This gives the protein CASSVAALNTEAFF.